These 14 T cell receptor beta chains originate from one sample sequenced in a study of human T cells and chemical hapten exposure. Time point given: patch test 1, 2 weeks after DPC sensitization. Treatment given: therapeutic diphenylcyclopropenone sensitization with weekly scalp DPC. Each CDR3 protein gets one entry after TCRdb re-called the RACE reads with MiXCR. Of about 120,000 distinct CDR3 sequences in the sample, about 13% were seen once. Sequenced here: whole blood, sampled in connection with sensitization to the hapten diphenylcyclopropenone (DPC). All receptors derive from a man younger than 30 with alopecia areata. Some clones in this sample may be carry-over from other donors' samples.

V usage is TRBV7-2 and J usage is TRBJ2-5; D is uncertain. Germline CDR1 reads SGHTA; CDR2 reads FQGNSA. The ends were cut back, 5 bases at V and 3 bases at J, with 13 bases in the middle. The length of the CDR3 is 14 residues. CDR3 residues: CASSNPHGEETQYF. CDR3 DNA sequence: TGTGCCAGCAGCAACCCGCATGGTGAAGAGACCCAGTACTTC.

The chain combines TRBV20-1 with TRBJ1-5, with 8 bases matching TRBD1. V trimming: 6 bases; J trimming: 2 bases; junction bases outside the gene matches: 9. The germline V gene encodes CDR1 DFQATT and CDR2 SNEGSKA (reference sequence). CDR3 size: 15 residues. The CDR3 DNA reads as TGCAGTGCATGCGACAGGGGTGCGGGCAATCAGCCCCAGCATTTT. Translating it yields CSACDRGAGNQPQHF.

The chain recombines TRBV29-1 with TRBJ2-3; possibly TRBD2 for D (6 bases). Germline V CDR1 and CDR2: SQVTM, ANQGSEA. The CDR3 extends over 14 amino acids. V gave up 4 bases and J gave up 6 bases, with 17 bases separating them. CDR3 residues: CSVVQGGSKDTQYF. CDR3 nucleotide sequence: TGCAGCGTTGTCCAGGGAGGTAGTAAGGATACGCAGTATTTT.

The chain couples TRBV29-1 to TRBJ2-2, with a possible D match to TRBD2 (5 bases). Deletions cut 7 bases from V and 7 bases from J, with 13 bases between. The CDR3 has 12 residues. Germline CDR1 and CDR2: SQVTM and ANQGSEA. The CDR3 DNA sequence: TGCAGCGGAGCTAGCTGGGGCGGGGAGCTGTTTTTT. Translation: CSGASWGGELFF.

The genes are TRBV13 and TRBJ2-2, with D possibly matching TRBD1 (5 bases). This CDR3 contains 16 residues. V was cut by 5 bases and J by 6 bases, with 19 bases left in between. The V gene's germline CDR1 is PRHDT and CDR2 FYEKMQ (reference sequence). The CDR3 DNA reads TGTGCCAGCAGCGAGACAGACAAAGGGCGCGCCGGGGAGCTGTTTTTT. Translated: CASSETDKGRAGELFF.

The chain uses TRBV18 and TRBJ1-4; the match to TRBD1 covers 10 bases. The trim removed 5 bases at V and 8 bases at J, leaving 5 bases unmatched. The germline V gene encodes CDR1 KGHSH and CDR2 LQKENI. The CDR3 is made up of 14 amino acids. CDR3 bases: TGTGCCAGCTCAGAAGGACAGGGGGTCGAAAAACTGTTTTTT. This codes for CASSEGQGVEKLFF.

CDR3 residues: CASSQDLRGAPAFF. CDR3 bases: TGTGCCAGCAGCCAAGATCTCCGGGGAGCTCCTGCTTTCTTT. V and J are TRBV3-1 and TRBJ1-1; D remains ambiguous. Per germline, CDR1 LGHDT and CDR2 YNNKEL (reference sequence). This CDR3 contains 14 residues. Trimming removed 0 bases at V and 11 bases at J, with 16 bases between.

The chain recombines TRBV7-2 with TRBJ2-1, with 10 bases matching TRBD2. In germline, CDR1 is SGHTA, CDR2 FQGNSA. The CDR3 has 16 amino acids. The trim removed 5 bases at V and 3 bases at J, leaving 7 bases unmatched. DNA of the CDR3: TGTGCCAGCAGCCCATCCCTAGCGGGGGACTACAATGAGCAGTTCTTC. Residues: CASSPSLAGDYNEQFF.

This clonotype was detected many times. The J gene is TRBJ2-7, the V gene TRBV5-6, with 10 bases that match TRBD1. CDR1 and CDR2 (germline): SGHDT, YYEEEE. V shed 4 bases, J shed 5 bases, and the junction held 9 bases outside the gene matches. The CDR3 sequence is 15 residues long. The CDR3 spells CASSRPDRGLHEQYF. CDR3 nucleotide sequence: TGTGCCAGCAGCCGCCCGGACAGGGGGTTGCACGAGCAGTACTTC.

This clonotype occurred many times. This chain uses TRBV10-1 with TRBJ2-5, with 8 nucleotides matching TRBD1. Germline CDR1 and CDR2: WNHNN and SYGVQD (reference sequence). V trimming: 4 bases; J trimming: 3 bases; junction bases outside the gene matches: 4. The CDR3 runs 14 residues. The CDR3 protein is CASSGGQGKETQYF. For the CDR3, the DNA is TGCGCCAGCAGTGGTGGACAGGGCAAAGAGACCCAGTACTTC.

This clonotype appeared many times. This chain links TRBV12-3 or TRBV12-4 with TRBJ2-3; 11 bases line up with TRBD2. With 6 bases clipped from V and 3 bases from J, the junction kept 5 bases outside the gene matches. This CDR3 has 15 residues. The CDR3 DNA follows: TGTGCCAGCAGCCCCGGGACTAGCGGAACAGATACGCAGTATTTT. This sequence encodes CASSPGTSGTDTQYF.

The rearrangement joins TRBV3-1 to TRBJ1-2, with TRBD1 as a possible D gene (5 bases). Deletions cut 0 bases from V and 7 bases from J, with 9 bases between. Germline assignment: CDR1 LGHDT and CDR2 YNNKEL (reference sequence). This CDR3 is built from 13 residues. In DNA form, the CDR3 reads TGTGCCAGCAGCCAAGACAGGGCAGGTGGCTACACCTTC. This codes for CASSQDRAGGYTF.

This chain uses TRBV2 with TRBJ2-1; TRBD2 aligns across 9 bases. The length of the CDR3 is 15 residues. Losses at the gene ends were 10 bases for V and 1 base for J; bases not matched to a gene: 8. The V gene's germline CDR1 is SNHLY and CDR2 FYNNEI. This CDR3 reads CAILTSGLSYNEQFF. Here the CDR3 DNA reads TGTGCCATCCTGACTAGCGGCCTATCCTACAATGAGCAGTTCTTC.

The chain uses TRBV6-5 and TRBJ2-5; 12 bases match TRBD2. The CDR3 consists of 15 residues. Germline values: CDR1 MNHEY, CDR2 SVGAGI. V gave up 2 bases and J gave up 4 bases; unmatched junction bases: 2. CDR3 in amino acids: CASSYASGGAETQYF. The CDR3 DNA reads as TGTGCCAGCAGTTACGCTAGCGGGGGGGCAGAGACCCAGTACTTC.